The source of this T cell receptor (beta chain) is a study of T cells in Graves' hyperthyroidism and ophthalmopathy. This CDR3 contains 17 residues. CDR1 and CDR2 from the germline V gene are SGHDT and YYEEEE. V trimming: 4 bases; J trimming: 3 bases; junction bases outside the gene matches: 14. Findings and limits, study-wide: Ophthalmopathy, as predicted by the model, came a median about seven months after the prediction. From stable hyperthyroidism, ophthalmopathy was separated by a 13 V-J model.

With regard to this clonotype: No antigen is known for it.

RNA transcripts provided the source from which TCR beta CDR3 regions were amplified. The study used the HTBI primer set for a first-round RT-PCR of the TCR CDR3. TCRdb reanalysed the multiplex PCR reads using MiXCR and keeps one entry per CDR3 protein. Among under 750,000 distinct CDR3 sequences listed, around 20% were seen once. Participants, patients aged 18 to 65, had newly diagnosed hyperthyroidism with a duration under 2 months. The receptor was derived from a woman aged 50 to 65 with Graves' hyperthyroidism that later progressed to Graves' ophthalmopathy. This chain connects TRBV5-6 to TRBJ2-3; 7 bases agree with TRBD1. Sequencing input: blood. In DNA form, the CDR3 reads TGTGCCAGCAGCCGGGACAGCTTATTTGTTGGAACAGATACGCAGTATTTT. It codes for CASSRDSLFVGTDTQYF.